The present entry profiles one T cell receptor (beta chain) with its context. These data belong to a study of blood T cell repertoires in COVID-19. Study background: The United States, Italy and Spain supplied acute and convalescent COVID-19 samples.

J gave up 2 bases and V 4 bases, and 12 bases lay outside the gene matches. The V gene's germline CDR1 is SGHKS and CDR2 YYEKEE (reference sequence). This CDR3 has 17 residues. In the original workflow: Scientists estimated how many nucleated cells there were by amplifying reference gene primers. Sequenced by immunoSEQ multiplex PCR; TCRdb stores in-frame clones only, minus some. That table is the source of V, J and clone size, and D and trimming were worked out from the DNA. This table holds nearly 200,000 clones, 84% found once. The chain joins TRBV5-5 to TRBJ2-5, with 9 bases identical to TRBD2. The sequencing sample was made of peripheral blood. This TCR came from an older woman with active or convalescent COVID-19. The CDR3: CASSPRPGLALQETQYF. The CDR3 DNA reads as TGTGCCAGCAGCCCACGACCGGGACTAGCCCTTCAAGAGACCCAGTACTTC. Full variable domain (outside the CDR3, taken from reference TRBV5-5 and TRBJ2-5): DAGVTQSPTHLIKTRGQQVTLRCSPISGHKSVSWYQQVLGQGPQFIFQYYEKEERGRGNFPDRFSARQFPNYSSELNVNALLLGDSALYLCASSPRPGLALQETQYFGPGTRLLVL.